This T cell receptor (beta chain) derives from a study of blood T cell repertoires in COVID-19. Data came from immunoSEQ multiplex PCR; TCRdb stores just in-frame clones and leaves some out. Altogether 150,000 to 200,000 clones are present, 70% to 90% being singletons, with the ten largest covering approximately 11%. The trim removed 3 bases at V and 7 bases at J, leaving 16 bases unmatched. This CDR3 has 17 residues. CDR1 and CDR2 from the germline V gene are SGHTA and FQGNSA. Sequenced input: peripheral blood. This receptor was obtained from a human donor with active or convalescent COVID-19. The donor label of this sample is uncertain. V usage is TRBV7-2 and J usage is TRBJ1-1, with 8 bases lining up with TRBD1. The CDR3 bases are TGTGCCAGCAGCTTGGGGACAGGCCTAGTTGCCAGCTATGAAGCTTTCTTT. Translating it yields CASSLGTGLVASYEAFF.